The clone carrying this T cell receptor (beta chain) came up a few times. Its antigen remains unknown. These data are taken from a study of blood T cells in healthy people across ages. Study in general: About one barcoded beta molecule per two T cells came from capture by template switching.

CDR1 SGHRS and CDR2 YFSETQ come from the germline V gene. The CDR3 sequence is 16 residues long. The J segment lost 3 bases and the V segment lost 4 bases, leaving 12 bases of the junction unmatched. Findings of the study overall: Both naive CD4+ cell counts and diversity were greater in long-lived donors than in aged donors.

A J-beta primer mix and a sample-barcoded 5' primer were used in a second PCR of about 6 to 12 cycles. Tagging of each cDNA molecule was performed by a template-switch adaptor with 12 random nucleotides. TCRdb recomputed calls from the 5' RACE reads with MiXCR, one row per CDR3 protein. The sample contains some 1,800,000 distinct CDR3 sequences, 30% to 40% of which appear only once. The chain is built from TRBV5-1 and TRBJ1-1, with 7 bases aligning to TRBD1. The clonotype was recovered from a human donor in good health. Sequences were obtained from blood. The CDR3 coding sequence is TGCGCCAGCAGCATCGGGCAGGGGGGGATTTACACTGAAGCTTTCTTT. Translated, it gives CASSIGQGGIYTEAFF. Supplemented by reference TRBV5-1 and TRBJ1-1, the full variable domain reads KAGVTQTPRYLIKTRGQQVTLSCSPISGHRSVSWYQQTPGQGLQFLFEYFSETQRNKGNFPGRFSGRQFSNSRSEMNVSTLELGDSALYLCASSIGQGGIYTEAFFGQGTRLTVV.